What follows are 3 T cell receptor beta chains derived from one specimen sequenced in a study of OX40 agonist ivuxolimab in advanced cancers. This table comes from immunoSEQ multiplex PCR, and its TCRdb copy is limited to in-frame clones, with some not included. The sample lists approximately 67,000 clones, around 80% occurring once. Material: CD4+ or CD8+ T cells sorted from blood, obtained in a trial of the OX40 agonist ivuxolimab. The source is an adult with an advanced solid tumor such as melanoma, head and neck, liver or kidney cancer.

CDR3 sequence (DNA): TGCGCCAGCAGCCAAGATGTCCCAGGCACAGATACGCAGTATTTT. It translates to CASSQDVPGTDTQYF. The J gene is TRBJ2-3, the V gene TRBV4-3, with no clear D. The germline gives CDR1 LGHNA, CDR2 YSLEER. The CDR3 runs 15 residues. V was trimmed by 0 bases and J by 1 base, leaving 8 bases between them.

The chain is built from TRBV5-8 and TRBJ2-3, with TRBD2 identical over 11 bases. V shed 4 bases, J shed 3 bases, and the junction held 10 bases outside the gene matches. Germline V gene lookup returns CDR1 SGHTS and CDR2 YDEGEE. The CDR3 spans 17 residues. CDR3 sequence (DNA): TGTGCCAGCAGCCTCGGGGTAGCGGGAGGGTTGACAGATACGCAGTATTTT. Its protein is CASSLGVAGGLTDTQYF.

The chain recombines TRBV19 with TRBJ2-1; the D is unclear. Germline CDR1 LNHDA, CDR2 SQIVND (reference sequence). The CDR3 runs to 13 residues. Trimming took 4 bases from V and 5 from J, leaving 9 bases between them. CDR3 in DNA: TGTGCCAGTAGTAAGGGCTTGAACAATGAGCAGTTCTTC. Translation gives CASSKGLNNEQFF.